The rows below give T cell receptor beta chains drawn from one sample of a study of T cell repertoires in cytomegalovirus infection. Antigens for these TCRs are unknown. TCRdb used MiXCR to reprocess the reads, holding one entry per CDR3 protein. The table lists roughly 340,000 distinct CDR3 sequences, 29% of them singletons. The starting material was cultured PBMCs, obtained from culture after CMV antigen stimulation. The receptors stem from a human donor in good health (CMV status not recorded). Some clones in this sample may be carry-over from other donors' samples. The CDR3 runs from the conserved cysteine through the conserved F or W. A D gene is named only where the DNA matches it firmly. Clone size appears in some rows only: once, few, many, or a class for an expanded clone.

J gene: TRBJ1-1; V gene: TRBV7-2; clone size: many; D gene: .; CDR3 DNA: TGTGCCAGCAGCTTAGGGGCGATGAACACTGAAGCTTTCTTT; CDR3 protein: CASSLGAMNTEAFF
J gene: TRBJ2-1; V gene: TRBV28; clone size: few; D gene: .; CDR3 DNA: TGTGCCAGCAGTATCTCACTAGACAATGAGCAGTTCTTC; CDR3 protein: CASSISLDNEQFF
J gene: TRBJ1-2; V gene: TRBV18; clone size: many; D gene: .; CDR3 DNA: TGTGCCAGCTCCCTGTCCCATGGCTACACCTTC; CDR3 protein: CASSLSHGYTF
J gene: TRBJ1-5; V gene: TRBV6-6; clone size: once; D gene: .; CDR3 DNA: TGTGCCAGCAGTTACTTAGGGAATTGGAACCCTAGCAATCAGCCCCAGCATTTT; CDR3 protein: CASSYLGNWNPSNQPQHF
J gene: TRBJ1-6; V gene: TRBV7-9; clone size: .; D gene: .; CDR3 DNA: TGTGCCAGCAGCTCTAGCGGAGGGGGGAATAATTCACCCCTCCACTTT; CDR3 protein: CASSSSGGGNNSPLHF
J gene: TRBJ2-5; V gene: TRBV28; clone size: .; D gene: TRBD1; CDR3 DNA: TGTGCCAGCAGTATCAGTAAGCGGACAGGCTTGACGGGGCTTGAAGAGACCCAGTACTTC; CDR3 protein: CASSISKRTGLTGLEETQYF
J gene: TRBJ2-5; V gene: TRBV7-7; clone size: few; D gene: TRBD2; CDR3 DNA: TGTGCTAGCAGTCAAGCTTCTAGCGGGAGAACGGGCGCCCAGTACTTC; CDR3 protein: CASSQASSGRTGAQYF
J gene: TRBJ1-5; V gene: TRBV19; clone size: .; D gene: .; CDR3 DNA: TGTGCCAGTATTGGCAGTAGTCAGCCCCAGCATTTT; CDR3 protein: CASIGSSQPQHF
J gene: TRBJ2-4; V gene: TRBV6-8; clone size: .; D gene: .; CDR3 DNA: TGTGCCCCCCTACTCCAAAACATTCAGTACTTC; CDR3 protein: CAPLLQNIQYF
J gene: TRBJ2-5; V gene: TRBV19; clone size: .; D gene: TRBD1; CDR3 DNA: TGTGCCAGTAGTAGGGGGACAGGGGGTTGGATGGAGACCCAGTACTTC; CDR3 protein: CASSRGTGGWMETQYF
J gene: TRBJ2-7; V gene: TRBV7-2; clone size: few; D gene: .; CDR3 DNA: TGTGCCAGCAGCTTAGAAGGGGCCCCGGGGTCCTACGAGCAGTACTTC; CDR3 protein: CASSLEGAPGSYEQYF
J gene: TRBJ2-3; V gene: TRBV2; clone size: .; D gene: .; CDR3 DNA: TGTGCCAGCAGAGGGGCAGATACGCAGTATTTT; CDR3 protein: CASRGADTQYF
J gene: TRBJ1-1; V gene: TRBV24-1; clone size: many; D gene: TRBD1; CDR3 DNA: TGTGCCACCAGTGATTCCGGACAGGAGATTACTGAAGCTTTCTTT; CDR3 protein: CATSDSGQEITEAFF
J gene: TRBJ1-5; V gene: TRBV7-6; clone size: many; D gene: .; CDR3 DNA: TGTGCCAGCAGCTCCAACAGGGATAGCAATCAGCCCCAGCATTTT; CDR3 protein: CASSSNRDSNQPQHF
J gene: TRBJ1-1; V gene: TRBV28; clone size: few; D gene: .; CDR3 DNA: TGTGCCAGCAGGAGAGAGGTTGTGGTGAACACTGAAGCTTTCTTT; CDR3 protein: CASRREVVVNTEAFF
J gene: TRBJ1-5; V gene: TRBV2; clone size: few; D gene: .; CDR3 DNA: TGTGCCAGCAGTGGGGTGGTGCAGCCCCAGCATTTT; CDR3 protein: CASSGVVQPQHF
J gene: TRBJ2-7; V gene: TRBV7-9; clone size: many; D gene: .; CDR3 DNA: TGTGCCAGCAAAAGGGACGGAGAGGAGCAGTACTTC; CDR3 protein: CASKRDGEEQYF
J gene: TRBJ2-4; V gene: TRBV10-2; clone size: .; D gene: .; CDR3 DNA: TGCGCCAGCAGTGACAGGGGCGCCAGTACTGGAAACATTCAGTACTTC; CDR3 protein: CASSDRGASTGNIQYF
J gene: TRBJ2-2; V gene: TRBV7-9; clone size: .; D gene: TRBD2; CDR3 DNA: TGTGCCAGCAGCTTTCGACTAGCGGGCGGAGGCACCGGGGAGCTGTTTTTT; CDR3 protein: CASSFRLAGGGTGELFF
J gene: TRBJ1-1; V gene: TRBV7-3; clone size: few; D gene: TRBD1; CDR3 DNA: TGTGCCAGCAGCCTTCGACAGGGGCCAGGGGAAGCTTTCTTT; CDR3 protein: CASSLRQGPGEAFF
J gene: TRBJ2-5; V gene: TRBV12-3/TRBV12-4; clone size: .; D gene: TRBD2; CDR3 DNA: TGTGCCAGCAGTTTCGGCGGGAGGGGAGAGACCCAGTACTTC; CDR3 protein: CASSFGGRGETQYF
J gene: TRBJ2-5; V gene: TRBV28; clone size: few; D gene: .; CDR3 DNA: TGTGCCAGCAGTCCAACAGGGGCGGGGGCAAAGGAGACCCAGTACTTC; CDR3 protein: CASSPTGAGAKETQYF
J gene: TRBJ2-7; V gene: TRBV27; clone size: few; D gene: TRBD2; CDR3 DNA: TGTGCCAGCAGAAAGAGGGGACTAGCAGACTACGAGCAGTACTTC; CDR3 protein: CASRKRGLADYEQYF
J gene: TRBJ1-1; V gene: TRBV12-3/TRBV12-4; clone size: many; D gene: TRBD1; CDR3 DNA: TGTGCCAGCAGTTCCCGGGACAGGGGGTTCGGAGCTTTCTTT; CDR3 protein: CASSSRDRGFGAFF
J gene: TRBJ2-5; V gene: TRBV7-2; clone size: many; D gene: .; CDR3 DNA: TGTGCCAGCAGCTTAAGCAAGCAAGAGACCCAGTACTTC; CDR3 protein: CASSLSKQETQYF
J gene: TRBJ2-7; V gene: TRBV28; clone size: few; D gene: .; CDR3 DNA: TGTGCCAGCAGTTTCCCCTTTGGCCCGACTAGCTCCTACGAGCAGTACTTC; CDR3 protein: CASSFPFGPTSSYEQYF
J gene: TRBJ2-7; V gene: TRBV19; clone size: few; D gene: .; CDR3 DNA: TGTGCCAGTAGTCTTGGACAGTACACCTACGAGCAGTACTTC; CDR3 protein: CASSLGQYTYEQYF
J gene: TRBJ1-2; V gene: TRBV29-1; clone size: .; D gene: TRBD1; CDR3 DNA: TGCAGCGTGGTGACAGGGGACGACTATGGCTACACCTTC; CDR3 protein: CSVVTGDDYGYTF
J gene: TRBJ2-7; V gene: TRBV5-4; clone size: .; D gene: .; CDR3 DNA: TGTGCCAGCAGCGCCGGAGGGGGAGGGGGCGAGCAGTACTTC; CDR3 protein: CASSAGGGGGEQYF
J gene: TRBJ2-1; V gene: TRBV19; clone size: .; D gene: .; CDR3 DNA: TGTGCCAGTAGTATAACCAGGGACGGCTTCGAGCAGTTCTTC; CDR3 protein: CASSITRDGFEQFF
J gene: TRBJ2-5; V gene: TRBV11-2; clone size: .; D gene: TRBD2; CDR3 DNA: TGTGCCAGCAGCTTAGGGGGGACTAGCGGAGCAATTCAAGAGACCCAGTACTTC; CDR3 protein: CASSLGGTSGAIQETQYF
J gene: TRBJ2-1; V gene: TRBV12-5; clone size: .; D gene: .; CDR3 DNA: TGTGCTAGTGGTTTGGATCGGAGTTTGCTGTTCTTC; CDR3 protein: CASGLDRSLLFF
J gene: TRBJ2-2; V gene: TRBV7-8; clone size: few; D gene: TRBD2; CDR3 DNA: TGTGCCAGCAGCTTGGGACTAGCGGGAGTCACCGGGGAGCTGTTTTTT; CDR3 protein: CASSLGLAGVTGELFF
J gene: TRBJ1-5; V gene: TRBV6-1; clone size: few; D gene: .; CDR3 DNA: TGTGCCAGCAGGCTATATCCCTCGGAGCCCCAGCATTTT; CDR3 protein: CASRLYPSEPQHF
J gene: TRBJ2-7; V gene: TRBV10-3; clone size: .; D gene: .; CDR3 DNA: TGTGCCATCAGCGTCGATGCCAGGGGGGTCAACGAGCAGTACTTC; CDR3 protein: CAISVDARGVNEQYF
J gene: TRBJ2-5; V gene: TRBV4-2; clone size: few; D gene: TRBD2; CDR3 DNA: TGTGCCAGCAGCCAAAAACTAGCGGGAGGGGAGACCCAGTACTTC; CDR3 protein: CASSQKLAGGETQYF
J gene: TRBJ2-2; V gene: TRBV7-3; clone size: .; D gene: .; CDR3 DNA: TGTGCCAGCAGCCTCGTAGGGCCGAGCACCGGGGAGCTGTTTTTT; CDR3 protein: CASSLVGPSTGELFF
J gene: TRBJ2-5; V gene: TRBV3-1; clone size: .; D gene: TRBD1; CDR3 DNA: TGTGCCAGCAGCTCCGGACAGGGGGATCGGGAGACCCAGTACTTC; CDR3 protein: CASSSGQGDRETQYF
J gene: TRBJ1-5; V gene: TRBV7-2; clone size: few; D gene: TRBD1; CDR3 DNA: TGTGCCAGCAGCTTAGGTTTGGACAGGGTGAATCAGCCCCAGCATTTT; CDR3 protein: CASSLGLDRVNQPQHF
J gene: TRBJ1-3; V gene: TRBV14; clone size: .; D gene: TRBD1; CDR3 DNA: TGTGCCAGCAGCGCCCGGGACAGACGTTGGAACACCATATATTTT; CDR3 protein: CASSARDRRWNTIYF
J gene: TRBJ2-1; V gene: TRBV12-3/TRBV12-4; clone size: .; D gene: TRBD1; CDR3 DNA: TGTGCCAGCAGTTTGCCACAGGGGGCCAATGAGCAGTTCTTC; CDR3 protein: CASSLPQGANEQFF
J gene: TRBJ2-2; V gene: TRBV7-4; clone size: few; D gene: TRBD2; CDR3 DNA: TGTGCCAGCAGCTTCCCAGGGACTAGTGCCACCGGGGAGCTGTTTTTT; CDR3 protein: CASSFPGTSATGELFF
J gene: TRBJ2-5; V gene: TRBV7-2; clone size: few; D gene: .; CDR3 DNA: TGTGCCAGCAGCTTCAGGGACTGGGAGACCCAGTACTTC; CDR3 protein: CASSFRDWETQYF
J gene: TRBJ2-5; V gene: TRBV5-1; clone size: .; D gene: .; CDR3 DNA: TGCGCCAGCATATCCGGGAGCGGCCAAGAGACCCAGTACTTC; CDR3 protein: CASISGSGQETQYF
J gene: TRBJ2-5; V gene: TRBV5-4; clone size: few; D gene: TRBD1; CDR3 DNA: TGTGCCAGCAGCTCTGGGACAGGGCCAAAAGAGACCCAGTACTTC; CDR3 protein: CASSSGTGPKETQYF
J gene: TRBJ1-6; V gene: TRBV18; clone size: few; D gene: .; CDR3 DNA: TGTGCCAGCTCACCACGGAACAGGGTCGATAAGAATTCACCCCTCCACTTT; CDR3 protein: CASSPRNRVDKNSPLHF
J gene: TRBJ2-3; V gene: TRBV7-8; clone size: many; D gene: .; CDR3 DNA: TGTGCCAGCAGCCGAAATCCACAGGGCTCAGATACGCAGTATTTT; CDR3 protein: CASSRNPQGSDTQYF